This T cell receptor (beta chain) was observed in a study of regulatory T cells in long-lasting Graves disease. Library construction for TCR beta used iRepertoire HTBI primers and Arm-PCR of CDR3 regions. From the multiplex PCR reads, TCRdb called clonotypes with MiXCR, one entry per CDR3 protein. Of 600,000 to 650,000 distinct CDR3 sequences in the sample, about 16% are singletons; the top ten hold under 20%. This clonotype was counted at least ten times. Its target is unknown. The CDR3 is 14 amino acids. With V trimmed by 6 bases and J by 1 base, 4 bases remained unmatched. The V gene's germline CDR1 is SQVTM and CDR2 ANQGSEA. Noted time point: newly diagnosed GD, antithyroid drugs for less than 3 months. PBMC-derived RNA was used for the TCR library. Points from the study as a whole: Because few samples were included, accuracy may have been lower. Persistent disease samples used TRBV28, TRBJ1-2 and TRBJ2-5 preferentially.

These same records also appear under a second study, on T cells in Graves' hyperthyroidism and ophthalmopathy. That source adds: The model's output predicted ophthalmopathy at a median of roughly seven months prior to onset.

This sequence originates from a woman younger than 45 with Graves disease. Sequenced material: peripheral blood mononuclear cells (PBMCs), taken at new diagnosis, from a patient treated with antithyroid drugs. The rearrangement links TRBV29-1 to TRBJ2-1; 9 bases fit TRBD2. For the CDR3, the DNA is TGCAGCGTGGGAACTAGCGGGTCCTACAATGAGCAGTTCTTC. Translated: CSVGTSGSYNEQFF.